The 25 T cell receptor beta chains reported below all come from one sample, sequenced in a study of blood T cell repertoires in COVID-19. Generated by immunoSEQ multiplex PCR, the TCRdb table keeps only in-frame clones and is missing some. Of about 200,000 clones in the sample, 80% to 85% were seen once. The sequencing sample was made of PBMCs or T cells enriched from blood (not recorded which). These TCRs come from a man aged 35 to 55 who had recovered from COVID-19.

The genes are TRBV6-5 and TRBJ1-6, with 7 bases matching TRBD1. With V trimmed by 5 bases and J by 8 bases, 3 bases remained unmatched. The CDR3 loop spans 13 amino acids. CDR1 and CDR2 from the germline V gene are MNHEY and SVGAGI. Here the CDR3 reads CASSTDRDSPLHF. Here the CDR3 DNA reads TGTGCCAGCAGTACAGACAGGGATTCACCCCTCCACTTT.

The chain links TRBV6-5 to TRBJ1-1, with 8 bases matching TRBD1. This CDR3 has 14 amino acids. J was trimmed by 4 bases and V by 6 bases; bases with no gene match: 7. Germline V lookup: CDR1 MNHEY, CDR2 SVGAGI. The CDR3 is CASSRTGMGTEAFF. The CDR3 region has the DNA TGTGCCAGCAGCCGGACAGGGATGGGCACTGAAGCTTTCTTT.

This chain's CDR3 is CASSSSSGANVLTF. The DNA of the CDR3 is TGTGCCAGCAGCTCCTCCTCCGGGGCCAACGTCCTGACTTTC. The chain carries TRBV13 and TRBJ2-6, with no clear D. The CDR3 consists of 14 residues. The germline V gene encodes CDR1 PRHDT and CDR2 FYEKMQ (reference sequence). Trimming shortened V by 4 bases and J by 4 bases, and 8 bases separated the two germline ends.

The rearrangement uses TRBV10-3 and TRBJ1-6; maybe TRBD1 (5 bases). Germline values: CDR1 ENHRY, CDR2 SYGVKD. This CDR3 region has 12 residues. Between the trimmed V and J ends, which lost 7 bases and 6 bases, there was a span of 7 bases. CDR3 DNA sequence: TGTGCCATCATGGACATTAATTCACCCCTCCACTTT. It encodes CAIMDINSPLHF.

CDR3 in amino acids: CASSTRGGSLLMNTEAFF. CDR3 sequence (DNA): TGTGCCAGTAGTACCCGGGGGGGAAGTCTTCTGATGAACACTGAAGCTTTCTTT. The chain links TRBV19 to TRBJ1-1, with D perhaps TRBD1 (5 bases). With 4 bases removed from V and 0 bases from J, the gap between germline ends came to 21 bases. Germline V CDR1 and CDR2: LNHDA, SQIVND (reference sequence). CDR3 length: 18 residues.

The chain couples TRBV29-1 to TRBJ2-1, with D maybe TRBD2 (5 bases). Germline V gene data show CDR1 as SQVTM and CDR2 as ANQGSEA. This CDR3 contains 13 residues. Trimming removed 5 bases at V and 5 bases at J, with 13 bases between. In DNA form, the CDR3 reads TGCAGCGTTCACCGCGGGCTCAACAATGAGCAGTTCTTC. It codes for CSVHRGLNNEQFF.

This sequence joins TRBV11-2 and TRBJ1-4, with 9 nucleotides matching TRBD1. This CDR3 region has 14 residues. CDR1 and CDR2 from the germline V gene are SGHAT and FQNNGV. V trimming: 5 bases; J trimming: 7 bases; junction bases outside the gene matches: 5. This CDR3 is CASSHRTGVEKLFF. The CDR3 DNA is TGTGCCAGCAGCCATAGGACAGGGGTTGAAAAACTGTTTTTT.

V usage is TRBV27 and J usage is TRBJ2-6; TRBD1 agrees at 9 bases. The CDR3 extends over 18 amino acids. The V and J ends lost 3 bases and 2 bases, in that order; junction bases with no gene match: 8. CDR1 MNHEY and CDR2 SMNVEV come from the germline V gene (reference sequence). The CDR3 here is CASSLGTGLKAGANVLTF. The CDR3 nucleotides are TGTGCCAGCAGTTTGGGGACAGGGCTGAAGGCTGGGGCCAACGTCCTGACTTTC.

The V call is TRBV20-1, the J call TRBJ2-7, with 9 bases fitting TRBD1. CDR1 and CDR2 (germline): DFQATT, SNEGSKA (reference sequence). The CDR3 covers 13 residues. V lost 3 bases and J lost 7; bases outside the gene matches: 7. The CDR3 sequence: CSASVTGGGEQYF. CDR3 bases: TGCAGTGCTAGTGTTACAGGGGGCGGGGAGCAGTACTTC.

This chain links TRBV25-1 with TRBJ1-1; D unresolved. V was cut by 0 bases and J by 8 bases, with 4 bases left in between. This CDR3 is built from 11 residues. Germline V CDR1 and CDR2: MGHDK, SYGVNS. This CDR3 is CASSEYLEAFF. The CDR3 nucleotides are TGTGCCAGCAGTGAATATTTAGAAGCTTTCTTT.

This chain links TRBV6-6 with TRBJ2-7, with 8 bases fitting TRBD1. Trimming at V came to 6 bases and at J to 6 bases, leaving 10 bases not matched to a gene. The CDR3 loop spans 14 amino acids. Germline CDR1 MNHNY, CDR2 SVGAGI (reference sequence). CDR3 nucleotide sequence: TGTGCCAGCAGGTCAATTGACAGGGGACCCGAGCAGTACTTC. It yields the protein CASRSIDRGPEQYF.

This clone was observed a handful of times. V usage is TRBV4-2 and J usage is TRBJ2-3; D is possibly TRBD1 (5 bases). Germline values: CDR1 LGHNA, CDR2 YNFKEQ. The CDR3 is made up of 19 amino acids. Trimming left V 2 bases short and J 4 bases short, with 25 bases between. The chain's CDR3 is CASSQLTGTADFEADTQYF. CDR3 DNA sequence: TGTGCCAGCAGCCAATTAACAGGCACAGCAGATTTTGAGGCAGATACGCAGTATTTT.

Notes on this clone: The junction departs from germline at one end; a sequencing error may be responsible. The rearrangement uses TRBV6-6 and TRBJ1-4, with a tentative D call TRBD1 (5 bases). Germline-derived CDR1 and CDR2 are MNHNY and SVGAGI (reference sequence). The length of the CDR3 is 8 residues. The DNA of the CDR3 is TGTGCCATAGCCAGGGCGCTCTTT. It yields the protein CAIARALF.

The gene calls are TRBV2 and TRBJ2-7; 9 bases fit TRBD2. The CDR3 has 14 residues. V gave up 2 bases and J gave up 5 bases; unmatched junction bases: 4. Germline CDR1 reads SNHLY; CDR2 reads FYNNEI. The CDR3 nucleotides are TGTGCCAGCAGTGAACGGGCTAGCGGGAACGAGCAGTACTTC. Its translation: CASSERASGNEQYF.

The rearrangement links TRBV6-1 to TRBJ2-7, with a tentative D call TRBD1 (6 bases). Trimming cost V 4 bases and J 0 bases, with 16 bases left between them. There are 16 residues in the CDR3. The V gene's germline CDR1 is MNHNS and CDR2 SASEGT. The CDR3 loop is CASSATGTLASYEQYF. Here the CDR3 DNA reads TGTGCCAGCAGTGCAACCGGGACACTCGCCTCCTACGAGCAGTACTTC.

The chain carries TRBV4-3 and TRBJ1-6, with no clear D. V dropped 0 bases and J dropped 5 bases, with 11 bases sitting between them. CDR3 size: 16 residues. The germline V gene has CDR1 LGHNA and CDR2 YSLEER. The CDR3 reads CASSQEASGDNSPLHF. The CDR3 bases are TGCGCCAGCAGCCAAGAAGCGAGCGGTGATAATTCACCCCTCCACTTT.

The DNA of the CDR3 is TGTGCCAGCAGCTTGGGGGGCCGAACCGAGCAGTACTTC. It encodes CASSLGGRTEQYF. The chain is built from TRBV5-6 and TRBJ2-7; tentatively, D is TRBD1 (5 bases). Trimming took 0 bases from V and 6 from J, leaving 10 bases between them. The CDR3 loop spans 13 amino acids. Per the germline V gene, CDR1 is SGHDT and CDR2 is YYEEEE.

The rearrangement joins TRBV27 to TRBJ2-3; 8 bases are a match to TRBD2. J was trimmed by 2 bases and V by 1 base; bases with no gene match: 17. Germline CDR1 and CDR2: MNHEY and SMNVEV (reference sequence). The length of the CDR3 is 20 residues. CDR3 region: CASSLWASGHPFSNTDTQYF. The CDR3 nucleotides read TGTGCCAGCAGTTTATGGGCTAGCGGGCACCCGTTTTCTAACACAGATACGCAGTATTTT.

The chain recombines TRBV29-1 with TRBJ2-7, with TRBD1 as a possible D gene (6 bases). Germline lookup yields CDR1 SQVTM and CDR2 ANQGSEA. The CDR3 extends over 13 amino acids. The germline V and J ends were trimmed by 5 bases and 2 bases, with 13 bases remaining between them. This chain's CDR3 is CSVLRDTTYEQYF. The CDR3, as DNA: TGCAGCGTTCTGAGGGACACCACCTACGAGCAGTACTTC.

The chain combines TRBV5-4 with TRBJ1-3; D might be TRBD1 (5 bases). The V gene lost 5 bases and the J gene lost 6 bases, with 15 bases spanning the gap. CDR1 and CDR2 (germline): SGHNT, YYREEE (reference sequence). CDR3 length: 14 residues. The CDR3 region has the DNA TGTGCCAGCAGACTGGGGGGGTTGGCAAACACCATATATTTT. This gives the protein CASRLGGLANTIYF.

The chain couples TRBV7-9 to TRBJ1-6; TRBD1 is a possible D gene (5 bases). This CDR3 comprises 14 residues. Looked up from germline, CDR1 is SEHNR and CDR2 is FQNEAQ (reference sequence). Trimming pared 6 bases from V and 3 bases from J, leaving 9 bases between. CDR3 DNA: TGTGCCAGCAGTCCGACAGACTATAATTCACCCCTCCACTTT. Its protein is CASSPTDYNSPLHF.

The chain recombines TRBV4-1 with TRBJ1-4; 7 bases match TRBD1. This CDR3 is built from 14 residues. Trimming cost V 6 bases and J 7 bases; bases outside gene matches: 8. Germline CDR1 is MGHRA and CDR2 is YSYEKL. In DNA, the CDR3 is TGCGCCAGCAGGCGTACAGGGGAGGTTGAAAAACTGTTTTTT. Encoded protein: CASRRTGEVEKLFF.

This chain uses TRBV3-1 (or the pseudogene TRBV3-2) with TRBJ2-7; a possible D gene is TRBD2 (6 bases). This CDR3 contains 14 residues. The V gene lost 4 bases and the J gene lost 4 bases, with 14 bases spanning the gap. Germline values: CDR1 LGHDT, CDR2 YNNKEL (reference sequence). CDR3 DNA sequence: TGTGCCAGCAGCCTGGGACTTGATGGTTACGAGCAGTACTTC. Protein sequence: CASSLGLDGYEQYF.

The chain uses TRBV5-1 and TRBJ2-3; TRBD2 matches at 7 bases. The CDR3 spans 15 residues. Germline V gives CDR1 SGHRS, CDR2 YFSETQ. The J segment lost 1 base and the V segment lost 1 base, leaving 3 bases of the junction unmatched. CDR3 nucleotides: TGCGCCAGCAGCTTGCCCGCGGGGGGCACAGATACGCAGTATTTT. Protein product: CASSLPAGGTDTQYF.

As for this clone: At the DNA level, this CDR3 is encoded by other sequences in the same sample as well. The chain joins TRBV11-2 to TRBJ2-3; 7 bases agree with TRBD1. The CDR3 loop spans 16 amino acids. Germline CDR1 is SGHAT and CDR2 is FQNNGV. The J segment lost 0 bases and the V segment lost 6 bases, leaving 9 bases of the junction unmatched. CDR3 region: CASSLGGGPSTDTQYF. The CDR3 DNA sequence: TGTGCCAGCAGTCTAGGGGGCGGACCTAGCACAGATACGCAGTATTTT.